The rows below give T cell receptor beta chains drawn from one sample of a study of T cell responses to AZD1222 COVID-19 vaccine. The repertoire was sequenced with immunoSEQ multiplex PCR; TCRdb's copy has only in-frame clones and lacks some. The table shows over 150,000 clones, with about nine tenths occurring only once. Sequenced material: peripheral blood, taken on day 0 of AZD1222 vaccination. Source of these receptors: an adult in good health. The CDR3 runs from the conserved cysteine through the conserved F or W. D genes are given only for firm matches. Clone sizes are given selectively: once, few, many, or a class where the clone is expanded.

TRBV28	.	TRBJ2-3	17	.	CASAARTGGFFSDTQYF	TGTGCCAGCGCTGCACGAACGGGCGGGTTTTTCTCAGATACGCAGTATTTT
TRBV27	.	TRBJ1-1	15	.	CASSLLVSRNTEAFF	TGTGCCAGCAGTTTACTTGTGTCAAGGAACACTGAAGCTTTCTTT
TRBV5-5	.	TRBJ1-5	14	once	CASSLIQGDQPQHF	TGTGCCAGCAGCTTGATACAGGGTGATCAGCCCCAGCATTTT
TRBV10-3	.	TRBJ1-6	14	.	CAISGGAGGSPLHF	TGTGCCATCAGTGGTGGGGCCGGGGGTTCACCCCTCCACTTT
TRBV5-1	TRBD1	TRBJ1-1	14	.	CASSSGQENTEAFF	TGCGCCAGCAGCTCGGGACAGGAGAACACTGAAGCTTTCTTT
TRBV7-6	TRBD1	TRBJ1-4	15	.	CASSRRTGGNEKLFF	TGTGCCAGCAGCCGCCGGACAGGCGGTAATGAAAAACTGTTTTTT
TRBV19	.	TRBJ1-6	14	.	CASSNWGNNSPLHF	TGTGCCAGTAGTAATTGGGGGAATAATTCACCCCTCCACTTT
TRBV28	.	TRBJ1-1	15	.	CASSPPATGNTEAFF	TGTGCCAGCAGTCCCCCGGCGACTGGGAACACTGAAGCTTTCTTT
TRBV28	.	TRBJ1-5	13	.	CASSARGAQPQHF	TGTGCCAGCAGTGCGAGGGGGGCTCAGCCCCAGCATTTT
TRBV10-3	TRBD1	TRBJ1-1	13	.	CAVARGQNTEAFF	TGTGCCGTCGCCAGGGGGCAGAACACTGAAGCTTTCTTT
TRBV7-9	.	TRBJ2-2	14	once	CASSYAPPSGELFF	TGTGCCAGCAGCTATGCACCTCCTAGCGGGGAGCTGTTTTTT
TRBV6-6	.	TRBJ2-7	16	.	CASSRLQRPNPYEQYF	TGTGCCAGCAGTCGACTACAGCGACCGAATCCCTACGAGCAGTACTTC
TRBV11-2	TRBD1	TRBJ1-1	17	.	CASSKKGQASMNTEAFF	TGTGCCAGCAGCAAGAAGGGACAGGCCTCCATGAACACTGAAGCTTTCTTT
TRBV4-3	TRBD1	TRBJ1-2	14	.	CASSHETGAYGYTF	TGCGCCAGCAGCCACGAGACAGGGGCCTATGGCTACACCTTC
TRBV2	.	TRBJ1-3	11	.	CASISGNTIYF	TGTGCCAGCATCTCTGGAAACACCATATATTTT
TRBV29-1	.	TRBJ1-1	13	.	CSVVMVMNTEAFF	TGCAGCGTTGTGATGGTTATGAACACTGAAGCTTTCTTT
TRBV11-2	TRBD2	TRBJ2-7	14	.	CASSSSGRAYEQYF	TGTGCCAGCAGCTCTAGCGGGCGCGCCTACGAGCAGTACTTC
TRBV5-1	.	TRBJ1-2	15	.	CASSMARGHQSGYTF	TGCGCCAGCAGCATGGCCCGGGGACATCAATCCGGCTACACCTTC
TRBV5-4	.	TRBJ1-4	12	.	CASSFGNEKLFF	TGTGCCAGCAGCTTCGGAAATGAAAAACTGTTTTTT
TRBV5-4	TRBD2	TRBJ2-3	15	.	CASSFRGGITDTQYF	TGTGCCAGCAGCTTCCGCGGGGGGATAACAGATACGCAGTATTTT
TRBV3-1/TRBV3-2	.	TRBJ1-1	15	.	CASRSWGAVGTEAFF	TGTGCCAGCAGGTCCTGGGGGGCGGTGGGCACTGAAGCTTTCTTT
TRBV7-9	TRBD1	TRBJ1-6	15	once	CASSPVRGHHSPLHF	TGTGCCAGCAGCCCCGTCAGGGGGCATCATTCACCCCTCCACTTT
TRBV5-1	TRBD2	TRBJ2-5	15	.	CASSLVSGVGETQYF	TGCGCCAGCAGCTTGGTTAGCGGGGTTGGAGAGACCCAGTACTTC
TRBV6-4	.	TRBJ1-6	16	.	CASEGPQSSYNSPLHF	TGTGCCAGTGAGGGGCCGCAGAGCTCCTATAATTCACCCCTCCACTTT
TRBV28	.	TRBJ1-4	13	.	CASSTPANEKLFF	TGTGCCAGCAGTACGCCGGCTAATGAAAAACTGTTTTTT
TRBV21-1	.	TRBJ1-1	16	.	CASSKEDQETNTEAFF	TGTGCCAGCAGCAAAGAAGATCAGGAGACGAACACTGAAGCTTTCTTT
TRBV14	TRBD1	TRBJ2-7	14	.	CASSHRGQGTEQYF	TGTGCCAGCAGCCATAGGGGACAGGGGACCGAGCAGTACTTC
TRBV9	.	TRBJ2-3	12	.	CASSLYGDTQYF	TGTGCCAGCAGCCTCTATGGGGATACGCAGTATTTT
TRBV7-2	.	TRBJ1-1	15	few	CASSPSSGRRGEAFF	TGTGCCAGCAGCCCCTCGTCAGGGCGGAGAGGTGAAGCTTTCTTT
TRBV7-9	.	TRBJ1-1	14	.	CASSFGALDAEAFF	TGTGCCAGCAGCTTTGGTGCCTTGGACGCTGAAGCTTTCTTT
TRBV4-3	.	TRBJ2-1	13	.	CASSQNLGREQFF	TGCGCCAGCAGCCAAAACCTAGGGCGAGAGCAGTTCTTC
TRBV7-9	TRBD1	TRBJ1-2	17	.	CASSSSTGTGANYGYTF	TGTGCCAGCAGCTCCTCCACCGGGACAGGAGCTAACTATGGCTACACCTTC
TRBV27	.	TRBJ1-6	15	.	CASSRRQAYNSPLHF	TGTGCCAGCAGTCGTAGACAGGCGTATAATTCACCCCTCCACTTT
TRBV6-6	.	TRBJ1-4	12	.	CASSPRNRKLFF	TGTGCCAGCAGTCCCAGAAACAGAAAACTGTTTTTT
TRBV10-2	.	TRBJ1-1	13	.	CASSELVVTEAFF	TGCGCCAGCAGTGAGCTGGTGGTGACTGAAGCTTTCTTT
TRBV4-3	.	TRBJ1-4	15	.	CASSQDQFFNEKLFF	TGCGCCAGCAGCCAAGATCAGTTTTTTAATGAAAAACTGTTTTTT
TRBV6-5	.	TRBJ1-5	15	.	CASSTPYRENQPQHF	TGTGCCAGCAGTACTCCCTACAGGGAGAATCAGCCCCAGCATTTT
TRBV5-5	TRBD1	TRBJ2-3	14	once	CASSFLAGGDTQYF	TGTGCCAGCAGCTTTTTGGCAGGGGGAGATACGCAGTATTTT
TRBV4-1	.	TRBJ1-1	14	.	CASSQGGVNTEAFF	TGCGCCAGCAGCCAAGGGGGGGTGAACACTGAAGCTTTCTTT
TRBV5-1	.	TRBJ2-5	13	once	CASSLRVQETQYF	TGCGCCAGCAGCTTGCGGGTTCAAGAGACCCAGTACTTC
TRBV19	.	TRBJ1-5	15	few	CASSITSGGRQPQHF	TGTGCCAGTAGTATTACGTCGGGGGGCAGACAGCCCCAGCATTTT
TRBV7-2	.	TRBJ1-2	15	.	CASSNVLQGHRGYTF	TGTGCCAGCAGCAACGTCTTGCAGGGGCATCGTGGCTACACCTTC
TRBV7-9	.	TRBJ1-3	16	once	CASTNPKENSGNTIYF	TGTGCCAGCACCAATCCCAAGGAAAACTCTGGAAACACCATATATTTT
TRBV7-6	.	TRBJ2-5	15	.	CASSPGYGNWETQYF	TGTGCCAGCAGCCCGGGGTATGGGAATTGGGAGACCCAGTACTTC
TRBV18	TRBD1	TRBJ1-1	15	.	CASSPLGQGAGEAFF	TGTGCCAGCTCACCACTAGGACAGGGGGCGGGAGAGGCTTTCTTT
TRBV7-2	.	TRBJ1-1	15	.	CASSLVAPPEGRAFF	TGTGCCAGCAGCTTAGTAGCCCCGCCCGAGGGTAGGGCTTTCTTT
TRBV27	.	TRBJ2-7	17	.	CASSVTSGLLSSYEQYF	TGTGCCAGCAGTGTCACCTCGGGACTGTTGAGCTCCTACGAGCAGTACTTC
TRBV6-5	TRBD1	TRBJ1-3	16	.	CASSSRWTGSGNTIYF	TGTGCCAGCAGTTCCCGGTGGACAGGGTCTGGAAACACCATATATTTT
TRBV4-1	.	TRBJ1-6	16	.	CASSRGEFSYNSPLHF	TGCGCCAGCAGCCGGGGGGAGTTCTCCTATAATTCACCCCTCCACTTT
TRBV11-2	TRBD1	TRBJ2-1	15	.	CASLPGGASYNEQFF	TGTGCCAGCTTACCAGGGGGCGCGTCCTACAATGAGCAGTTCTTC
TRBV7-6	.	TRBJ1-2	16	once	CASSLNDGIGYDGYTF	TGTGCCAGCAGCTTAAATGACGGAATAGGCTATGATGGCTACACCTTC
TRBV7-8	TRBD1	TRBJ1-4	15	.	CASSSGQGGNEKLFF	TGTGCCAGCAGCTCGGGACAGGGGGGTAATGAAAAACTGTTTTTT
TRBV2	.	TRBJ1-3	13	.	CASGETAGNTIYF	TGTGCCAGCGGCGAAACTGCTGGAAACACCATATATTTT
TRBV28	.	TRBJ1-5	12	.	CATQDNNQPQHF	TGTGCCACCCAAGACAACAATCAGCCCCAGCATTTT